The 28 T cell receptor beta chains presented below share a single source sample, sequenced in a study of cytomegalovirus exposure and HLA in healthy donors (dated by TCRdb to 2016 to 2017). The method was the immunoSEQ multiplex PCR assay. The multiplex PCR relied on a mix of 60 forward primers for TCR Vbeta segments and 13 reverse primers for TCR Jbeta segments. Imported from immuneACCESS, the table was reduced by TCRdb to in-frame sequences with V and J called. These copies leave out some clones; in studies compared against another copy, an unresolved V gene accounts for under half, and the cause of the remainder is not known. The table for this sample lists 150,000 to 200,000 clones. About 2% of the sample goes to the ten largest clones. The specimen sequenced was PBMCs. Receptors were obtained from a young man in good health and CMV-seronegative.

The chain employs TRBV28 and TRBJ1-5; TRBD1 agrees at 8 bases. The ends lost 6 bases at V and 0 bases at J; junction bases unmatched: 7. The CDR3 is 16 amino acids. Germline values: CDR1 MDHEN, CDR2 SYDVKM. The CDR3 protein is CASSLGQGYSNQPQHF. CDR3 nucleotides: TGTGCCAGCAGCTTAGGACAGGGCTATAGCAATCAGCCCCAGCATTTT.

This chain joins TRBV30 and TRBJ1-1, with D maybe TRBD1 (6 bases). This CDR3 contains 13 residues. Germline CDR1 is GTSNPN and CDR2 is SVGIG (reference sequence). Trimming took 5 bases from V and 7 from J, leaving 17 bases between them. The DNA for the CDR3 is TGTGCCTGGGTGGGACACCCGAGGGGTGAAGCTTTCTTT. Translation: CAWVGHPRGEAFF.

The chain joins TRBV30 to TRBJ2-2, with 11 bases that match TRBD2. The germline CDR1 and CDR2 sequences are GTSNPN and SVGIG (reference sequence). This CDR3 has 15 residues. The CDR3: CAYFSGRAHTGELFF. As DNA, the CDR3 is TGTGCTTATTTTAGCGGGAGGGCCCACACCGGGGAGCTGTTTTTT. Combining the CDR3 with reference TRBV30 and TRBJ2-2 gives the whole variable domain SQTIHQWPATLVQPVGSPLSLECTVEGTSNPNLYWYRQAAGRGLQLLFYSVGIGQISSEVPQNLSASRPQDRQFILSSKKLLLSDSGFYLCAYFSGRAHTGELFFGEGSRLTVL.

This rearrangement joins TRBV7-2 to TRBJ2-2; TRBD2 matches at 12 bases. The CDR3 contains 15 residues. Unmatched junction bases numbered 3, after V lost 5 bases and J lost 5 bases. CDR1 and CDR2 from the germline V gene are SGHTA and FQGNSA. The CDR3, as DNA: TGTGCCAGCAGCGGGACTAGCGGGCGAACCGGGGAGCTGTTTTTT. This sequence encodes CASSGTSGRTGELFF.

Considering frequency, this clone is medium-sized. The chain joins TRBV27 to TRBJ2-7, with D possibly matching TRBD1 (6 bases). Germline CDR1 MNHEY, CDR2 SMNVEV (reference sequence). This CDR3 contains 12 residues. Deletions cut 8 bases from V and 3 bases from J, with 11 bases between. The CDR3 DNA follows: TGTGCCAGCGGGGACATACTCTACGAGCAGTACTTC. Translated, it gives CASGDILYEQYF.

This rearrangement joins TRBV28 to TRBJ2-7, with 12 bases matching TRBD2. Unmatched junction bases numbered 8, after V lost 4 bases and J lost 4 bases. This CDR3 comprises 16 residues. The V gene's germline CDR1 is MDHEN and CDR2 SYDVKM. The CDR3 DNA reads TGTGCCAGCAGTTCGCCGACTAGCGGGAGAGGGTACGAGCAGTACTTC. It translates to CASSSPTSGRGYEQYF.

J is TRBJ2-5 and V is TRBV19; D uncertain. Germline loops: CDR1 LNHDA, CDR2 SQIVND (reference sequence). This CDR3 spans 14 amino acids. V was shortened by 2 bases and J by 0 bases, with 7 bases between the two germline ends. In nucleotides, the CDR3 is TGTGCCAGTAGTATACCACTAAACCAAGAGACCCAGTACTTC. It yields the protein CASSIPLNQETQYF. The variable domain in full, with the rest retrieved from reference TRBV19 and TRBJ2-5, is DGGITQSPKYLFRKEGQNVTLSCEQNLNHDAMYWYRQDPGQGLRLIYYSQIVNDFQKGDIAEGYSVSREKKESFPLTVTSAQKNPTAFYLCASSIPLNQETQYFGPGTRLLVL.

The chain has TRBV6-1 and TRBJ2-2, with 7 bases fitting TRBD2. Germline V lookup: CDR1 MNHNS, CDR2 SASEGT. The length of the CDR3 is 15 residues. The V gene end was trimmed by 8 bases and the J gene end by 3 bases; junction bases not matched to a gene: 9. The CDR3 DNA follows: TGTGCCAGCGTGGGGGGGAGATTTGACACCGGGGAGCTGTTTTTT. Its translation is CASVGGRFDTGELFF.

The chain recombines TRBV11-2 with TRBJ1-1, with D possibly matching TRBD1 (5 bases). V shed 4 bases and J shed 1 base, with 10 bases lying between them. Germline V gene sequence: CDR1 SGHAT, CDR2 FQNNGV. The CDR3 contains 14 residues. The CDR3 region has the DNA TGTGCCAGCAGCTCACAAACAGGGAACACTGAAGCTTTCTTT. Amino acid sequence: CASSSQTGNTEAFF.

The genes are TRBV2 and TRBJ2-3; a weak D match, TRBD2 (6 bases). The V end was cut by 8 bases, the J end by 0 bases, with 18 bases between. The germline V gene encodes CDR1 SNHLY and CDR2 FYNNEI. The CDR3 totals 16 residues. The chain's CDR3 is CASSKEQRASTDTQYF. In nucleotides, the CDR3 is TGTGCCAGCTCTAAGGAGCAGCGGGCTAGCACAGATACGCAGTATTTT.

The chain links TRBV10-3 to TRBJ2-7; 7 positions match TRBD2. The CDR3 sequence is 13 residues long. Germline CDR1 reads ENHRY; CDR2 reads SYGVKD. Trimming at V came to 6 bases and at J to 2 bases, leaving 4 bases not matched to a gene. CDR3 nucleotides: TGTGCCATCAGCAGCGGGATAGCCTACGAGCAGTACTTC. This translates into CAISSGIAYEQYF.

V is TRBV10-3 and J is TRBJ2-3, with a weak D call TRBD1 (5 bases). Germline CDR1 ENHRY, CDR2 SYGVKD. The CDR3 has 15 residues. Trimming removed 4 bases from V and 0 bases from J, with 11 bases in between. Here the CDR3 reads CAISGGSSSTDTQYF. DNA for the CDR3: TGTGCCATCAGTGGGGGCAGCTCTAGCACAGATACGCAGTATTTT.

The chain is built from TRBV5-1 and TRBJ2-7; maybe TRBD2 (6 bases). This CDR3 contains 14 residues. Germline V gives CDR1 SGHRS, CDR2 YFSETQ. Trimming pared 5 bases from V and 0 bases from J, leaving 12 bases between. CDR3 bases: TGCGCCAGCAGGCGGGACTCGAGCTCCTACGAGCAGTACTTC. Its translation: CASRRDSSSYEQYF.

The V call is TRBV27, the J call TRBJ2-2; 8 bases are a match to TRBD1. V lost 5 bases, J lost 6 bases, and 11 bases stayed unmatched. The CDR3 totals 16 residues. The V gene's germline CDR1 is MNHEY and CDR2 SMNVEV (reference sequence). CDR3 amino acids: CASSTLPGTGAGELFF. CDR3 coding DNA: TGTGCCAGCAGTACCCTCCCCGGGACAGGAGCCGGGGAGCTGTTTTTT.

This rearrangement joins TRBV11-1 to TRBJ2-1; maybe TRBD2 (6 bases). CDR1 is SGHAT and CDR2 is FQDESV in the germline V gene (reference sequence). The V end lost 4 bases, the J end lost 8 bases, and 18 bases lay between the germline ends. The CDR3 spans 15 residues. The chain's CDR3 is CASSSTEGQPDEQFF. As DNA, the CDR3 is TGTGCCAGCAGCTCTACGGAGGGCCAGCCCGATGAGCAGTTCTTC.

The CDR3 sequence: CASSPGQGAGQPQHF. In DNA, the CDR3 is TGTGCCAGCAGCCCGGGACAGGGGGCCGGGCAGCCCCAGCATTTT. The chain combines TRBV28 with TRBJ1-5; 12 bases align to TRBD1. After removal of 6 bases from V and 7 bases from J, the junction contained 7 bases not matched to a gene. CDR3 length: 15 amino acids. Germline-derived CDR1 and CDR2 are MDHEN and SYDVKM. Variable domain in full (rest from reference TRBV28 and TRBJ1-5): DVKVTQSSRYLVKRTGEKVFLECVQDMDHENMFWYRQDPGLGLRLIYFSYDVKMKEKGDIPEGYSVSREKKERFSLILESASTNQTSMYLCASSPGQGAGQPQHFGDGTRLSIL.

This sequence joins TRBV10-3 and TRBJ1-1; D possibly corresponds to TRBD1 (6 bases). CDR1 and CDR2 from the germline V gene are ENHRY and SYGVKD. V was trimmed by 6 bases and J by 2 bases, leaving 10 bases between them. The CDR3 runs to 13 residues. CDR3 amino acids: CAIRNRVNTEAFF. The CDR3 nucleotides read TGTGCCATCAGGAACAGGGTCAACACTGAAGCTTTCTTT.

The rearrangement uses TRBV28 and TRBJ2-1; 11 bases fit TRBD2. V shed 5 bases, J shed 6 bases, and the junction held 9 bases outside the gene matches. CDR1 and CDR2 (germline): MDHEN, SYDVKM. This CDR3 is 16 amino acids long. The CDR3 loop reads CASSTYSGRAGNEQFF. The CDR3 bases are TGTGCCAGCAGTACCTATAGCGGGAGGGCGGGCAATGAGCAGTTCTTC.

As for this clone: The germline gene is not matched at one end of the junction; a read error may be the cause. The J gene is TRBJ2-7, the V gene TRBV5-5; D may be TRBD2 (5 bases). The germline gives CDR1 SGHKS, CDR2 YYEKEE (reference sequence). The CDR3 is made up of 13 amino acids. The CDR3: CASTLVGADEQYF. CDR3 nucleotides: TGTGCCAGCACCTTGGTGGGAGCGGACGAGCAGTACTTC.

The rearrangement links TRBV5-1 to TRBJ2-4; 7 bases are a match to TRBD2. Losses at the gene ends were 7 bases for V and 8 bases for J; bases not matched to a gene: 12. This CDR3 has 14 amino acids. Germline values: CDR1 SGHRS, CDR2 YFSETQ. CDR3 DNA sequence: TGCGCCAGCCGCGAGACTGGGGGGGGTTACATTCAGTACTTC. Translation: CASRETGGGYIQYF.

The genes are TRBV10-3 and TRBJ2-3; 9 nucleotides match TRBD2. There are 14 residues in the CDR3. J lost 2 bases, V lost 5 bases, and 2 bases had no gene match. Germline assignment: CDR1 ENHRY and CDR2 SYGVKD. This CDR3 is CAISPSGITDTQYF. In DNA, the CDR3 is TGTGCCATCAGTCCTAGCGGGATCACAGATACGCAGTATTTT.

V and J are TRBV5-3 and TRBJ1-5; perhaps TRBD1 as D (5 bases). TRBV5-3 is marked as an open reading frame, function uncertain. The V gene lost 1 base and the J gene lost 5 bases, with 7 bases spanning the gap. The CDR3 runs 13 residues. CDR3 nucleotides: TGTGCCAGAAGCTTGAGGGGTGATCAGCCCCAGCATTTT. It specifies CARSLRGDQPQHF.

V gene TRBV6-6 combines with J gene TRBJ1-3, with 11 bases identical to TRBD1. CDR3 length equals 14 residues. V lost 4 bases, J lost 10 bases, and 6 bases stayed unmatched. Germline CDR1 and CDR2: MNHNY and SVGAGI (reference sequence). This chain's CDR3 is CASSLGQGAGTIYF. CDR3 sequence (DNA): TGTGCCAGCAGTTTAGGACAGGGGGCCGGGACCATATATTTT.

J is TRBJ2-7 and V is TRBV27; D may be TRBD1 (5 bases). Trimming shortened V by 3 bases and J by 2 bases, and 23 bases separated the two germline ends. The CDR3 runs to 18 residues. In germline, CDR1 is MNHEY, CDR2 SMNVEV (reference sequence). The CDR3 nucleotides are TGTGCCAGCAGTTTGGATCGGGCAGGGCCATCGATTGCCTACGAGCAGTACTTC. As protein: CASSLDRAGPSIAYEQYF.

The chain joins TRBV19 to TRBJ2-1; D unresolved. The germline V gene encodes CDR1 LNHDA and CDR2 SQIVND (reference sequence). Trimming removed 6 bases from V and 6 bases from J, with 15 bases in between. The CDR3 length is 14 residues. In DNA form, the CDR3 reads TGTGCCAGTAGCCGATCCCAGGTTTTCAATGAGCAGTTCTTC. It encodes CASSRSQVFNEQFF.

The chain employs TRBV11-2 and TRBJ1-2, with 9 nucleotides matching TRBD1. The CDR3 has 15 residues. The germline V gene encodes CDR1 SGHAT and CDR2 FQNNGV. V was clipped by 6 bases and J by 7 bases; unmatched bases: 12. The chain's CDR3 is CASRLRTGEVGGYTF. For the CDR3, the DNA is TGTGCCAGCAGGCTTAGGACAGGGGAAGTAGGTGGCTACACCTTC. Complete variable domain (other parts from reference TRBV11-2 and TRBJ1-2): EAGVAQSPRYKIIEKRQSVAFWCNPISGHATLYWYQQILGQGPKLLIQFQNNGVVDDSQLPKDRFSAERLKGVDSTLKIQPAKLEDSAVYLCASRLRTGEVGGYTFGSGTRLTVV.

The chain recombines TRBV5-5 with TRBJ1-1; tentative D call: TRBD1 (6 bases). The V end was cut by 4 bases, the J end by 0 bases, with 10 bases between. This CDR3 contains 14 residues. CDR1 is SGHKS, CDR2 YYEKEE, per germline (reference sequence). The CDR3 here is CASSEGGLNTEAFF. For the CDR3, the DNA is TGTGCCAGCAGCGAAGGGGGTCTGAACACTGAAGCTTTCTTT.

This chain connects TRBV5-1 to TRBJ1-2; tentatively, D is TRBD1 (6 bases). Germline CDR1 SGHRS, CDR2 YFSETQ. Trimming took off 0 bases at V and 5 bases at J, with 11 bases between the two ends. The CDR3 loop spans 14 amino acids. CDR3 bases: TGCGCCAGCAGCTTGGAGGGACAAACGTATGGCTACACCTTC. As protein: CASSLEGQTYGYTF.